The clone carrying this T cell receptor (beta chain) was observed at least ten times. Antigen unknown. Germline CDR1 reads SEHNR; CDR2 reads FQNEAQ (reference sequence). The CDR3 spans 17 residues. V lost 7 bases, J lost 5 bases, and 17 bases stayed unmatched. These data originate in a study of tumor-infiltrating lymphocytes in primary liver carcinoma. The input was approximately 0.45 ug total RNA; TCR beta cDNA was made from it with a constant-region primer. Each TCR beta library was derived from three nested multiplex PCR rounds that employed slightly modified ARM-PCR. The first two PCR rounds used TRBV1-TRBV30 forward primers with a C-beta reverse primer, nine to ten cycles each. Using its own MiXCR run on the multiplex PCR reads, TCRdb lists one record per CDR3 protein. Altogether tens of thousands of distinct CDR3 sequences are present, 79% being singletons, with the ten largest covering approximately 40%.

Findings of the study overall: Top clones occupying all five tumor regions numbered only about 8-25%. The top-250-clone fraction was significantly higher in tumors than in blood (p = 0.039).

Each 20-30 mg portion of unsorted bulk tissue served as the source for co-extraction of RNA and DNA. V usage is TRBV7-9 and J usage is TRBJ2-1; the match to TRBD2 covers 7 bases. This receptor was taken from a woman in her twenties or thirties with primary liver carcinoma and hepatitis B virus infection. Sequenced sample: liver tumor tissue from sampling region 4. Subset described: tumor region T4, right-lateral pole. CDR3 DNA: TGTGCCAGCAACAACCCGACCGGGACTACAAAACACAATGAGCAGTTCTTC. It is translated as CASNNPTGTTKHNEQFF.